What follows is one T cell receptor (beta chain) and its context. Per the original methods: For nucleated cells, counts were estimated from reference gene primer amplification. Assay used: immunoSEQ multiplex PCR; TCRdb lists only in-frame clones, some missing. The DNA gave D and trimming, while V, J and clone size come from that table. The profile shows about 240,000 clones, approximately 86% of them singletons. The sample belongs to a study of blood T cell repertoires in COVID-19. Overall study: Researchers got acute and convalescent COVID-19 samples from the United States, Italy and Spain. T cells, B-cell-depleted T cells, or PBMCs supplied cDNA or gDNA.

The CDR3 extends over 15 amino acids. V lost 6 bases and J lost 1; bases outside the gene matches: 5. In germline, CDR1 is MGHDK, CDR2 SYGVNS. The sequence was obtained from a human donor in a cohort sampled during active COVID-19. The sample comprised peripheral blood. This sequence joins TRBV25-1 and TRBJ1-1; 10 bases agree with TRBD1. CDR3 DNA: TGTGCCAGCAGAGGGACAGGGGTCCGGAACACTGAAGCTTTCTTT. It is translated as CASRGTGVRNTEAFF.